This TCR beta chain was identified during a study of blood T cell repertoires in COVID-19. Study in general: PBMCs, B-cell-depleted T cells, or T cells provided the cDNA or gDNA that made up the material.

This clone has a single count. Its ends do not fully match the called genes, so a read error is possible. Original analysis: Reference gene primer amplification gave estimated nucleated cell counts. The data were produced by immunoSEQ multiplex PCR, yet TCRdb's version contains in-frame clones alone and is incomplete. From that table come the V and J calls and clone size; the DNA was used to work out D and trimming. The repertoire consists of under 300,000 clones, with 80% to 90% occurring once and the leading ten covering 3%. The sequencing input was peripheral blood. The TCR comes from a woman in her twenties or thirties with active or convalescent COVID-19.

CDR3 sequence reads: CASRFLINEQFF. CDR3 sequence (DNA): TGCGCCAGCCGCTTCCTAATAAATGAGCAGTTCTTC. This chain connects TRBV5-1 to TRBJ2-1; D is unresolved. Germline-derived CDR1 and CDR2 are SGHRS and YFSETQ. CDR3 length equals 12 residues.